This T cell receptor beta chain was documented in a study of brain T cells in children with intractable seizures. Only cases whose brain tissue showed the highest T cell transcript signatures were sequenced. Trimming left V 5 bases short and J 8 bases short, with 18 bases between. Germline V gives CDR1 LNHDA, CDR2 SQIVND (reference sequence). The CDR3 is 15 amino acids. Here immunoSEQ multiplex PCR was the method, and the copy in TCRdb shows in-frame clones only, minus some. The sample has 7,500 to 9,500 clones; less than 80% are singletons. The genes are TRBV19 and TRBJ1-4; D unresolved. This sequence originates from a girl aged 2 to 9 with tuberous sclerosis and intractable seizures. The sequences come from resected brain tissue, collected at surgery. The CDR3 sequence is CASSEAGSVEEKLFF. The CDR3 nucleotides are TGTGCCAGTAGTGAAGCCGGGTCGGTTGAGGAAAAACTGTTTTTT.